The 21 T cell receptor beta chains reported below all come from one sample, sequenced in a study of T cells in Graves' hyperthyroidism and ophthalmopathy. The source material, RNA transcripts, was used to amplify TCR beta CDR3 regions. During a first-round RT-PCR of the TCR CDR3, the HTBI primer set was used. TCRdb fed the multiplex PCR reads into MiXCR, producing one record per CDR3 protein. The sample consists of more than 300,000 distinct CDR3 sequences, about 15% of them appearing once. The sample taken for sequencing was blood. These receptors all stem from a woman in her fifties or sixties with Graves' hyperthyroidism.

The chain has TRBV6-1 and TRBJ2-1; TRBD2 aligns across 7 bases. The CDR3 covers 13 residues. J gave up 6 bases and V 10 bases, and 9 bases lay outside the gene matches. The germline CDR1 and CDR2 sequences are MNHNS and SASEGT. The CDR3 DNA is TGTGCCATCAAAGAGGGAGGGACCAATGAGCAGTTCTTC. Protein: CAIKEGGTNEQFF.

This clonotype appeared many times. V gene TRBV18 combines with J gene TRBJ2-1, with D uncertain. The CDR3 has 16 amino acids. The V gene lost 3 bases and the J gene lost 0 bases, with 12 bases spanning the gap. Germline values: CDR1 KGHSH, CDR2 LQKENI. The CDR3 is CASSPFSQSSYNEQFF. The CDR3, as DNA: TGTGCCAGCTCACCTTTTAGCCAGAGCTCCTACAATGAGCAGTTCTTC. Full variable domain (rest looked up from reference TRBV18 and TRBJ2-1): NAGVMQNPRHLVRRRGQEARLRCSPMKGHSHVYWYRQLPEEGLKFMVYLQKENIIDESGMPKERFSAEFPKEGPSILRIQQVVRGDSAAYFCASSPFSQSSYNEQFFGPGTRLTVL.

This clonotype was seen many times. This rearrangement joins TRBV6-6 to TRBJ2-2; 7 nucleotides align to TRBD2. V was pared by 2 bases and J by 0 bases, with 9 bases of the junction left unmatched. Germline lookup yields CDR1 MNHNY and CDR2 SVGAGI (reference sequence). The CDR3 has 18 amino acids. The CDR3 sequence is CASSYSDRDYANTGELFF. The CDR3 nucleotides are TGTGCCAGCAGTTACAGTGACCGGGACTACGCGAACACCGGGGAGCTGTTTTTT.

This chain uses TRBV29-1 with TRBJ2-3; no reliable D call. The assigned J gene may be wrong: the sequence end matches TRBJ1-5 better. The CDR3 is 13 residues long. The germline V gene has CDR1 SQVTM and CDR2 ANQGSEA. DNA of the CDR3: TGCTCCGTAGTAGCAGATTCCACAGATACGCAGCATTTT. Residues: CSVVADSTDTQHF.

The CDR3, as DNA: TGTGCCACCAGTGAGGGGACTCTGGATAGCAATCAGCCCCAGCATTTT. Protein sequence: CATSEGTLDSNQPQHF. The V gene is TRBV24-1, the J gene TRBJ1-5; tentative D call: TRBD1 (5 bases). The CDR3 is 16 amino acids. Trimming left V 4 bases short and J 0 bases short, with 12 bases between. Germline V gene lookup returns CDR1 KGHDR and CDR2 SFDVKD.

The sample holds many counts of this clonotype. This rearrangement joins TRBV7-8 to TRBJ1-2; D unresolved. The CDR3 consists of 17 residues. The V gene lost 0 bases and the J gene lost 0 bases, with 14 bases spanning the gap. The germline V gene has CDR1 SGHVS and CDR2 FQNEAQ. The CDR3 reads CASSLAPMTVANYGYTF. The CDR3 DNA follows: TGTGCCAGCAGCTTAGCGCCAATGACGGTAGCTAACTATGGCTACACCTTC.

To note about this clonotype: One base away lies a much larger clone, so this may be a sequencing read error. The V gene is TRBV6-2 or TRBV6-3, the J gene TRBJ2-5; 12 bases are shared with TRBD1. CDR1 is MNHEY, CDR2 SVGEGT, per germline. The CDR3 length is 19 residues. V shed 8 bases, J shed 2 bases, and the junction held 18 bases outside the gene matches. The CDR3 reads CASGGALGQGATKQETQYF. The DNA for the CDR3 is TGTGCCAGCGGTGGGGCTTTGGGACAGGGGGCGACAAAACAAGAGACCCAGTACTTC.

In this sample, this clonotype turned up a few times. The V call is TRBV20-1, the J call TRBJ1-5; D is unresolved. V gave up 1 base and J gave up 5 bases, with 15 bases separating them. The CDR3 loop spans 15 amino acids. Germline CDR1 and CDR2: DFQATT and SNEGSKA (reference sequence). CDR3 amino acids: CSARVSGSLYQPQHF. Written as DNA, the CDR3 is TGCAGTGCTAGAGTATCGGGATCCCTCTATCAGCCCCAGCATTTT.

A remark on this clonotype: This may arise from a read error, as a much more abundant clone is one base away. This chain uses TRBV20-1 with TRBJ2-1, with 11 bases matching TRBD2. V was pared by 0 bases and J by 10 bases, with 11 bases of the junction left unmatched. This CDR3 is built from 16 residues. Germline V gene data show CDR1 as DFQATT and CDR2 as SNEGSKA (reference sequence). The CDR3 protein is CSARDLNGLAGGEQFF. The CDR3 DNA reads as TGCAGTGCTAGAGATCTTAATGGACTAGCGGGTGGGGAGCAGTTCTTC.

The V and J genes are TRBV9 and TRBJ2-2, with D possibly TRBD2 on 5 matching bases. The germline V gene has CDR1 SGDLS and CDR2 YYNGEE. This CDR3 is built from 15 residues. Trimming stripped 0 bases from V and 6 bases from J, with 12 bases between. CDR3 sequence (DNA): TGTGCCAGCAGCGTAGGAGTCGGGGTAGCCGGGGAGCTGTTTTTT. Encoded protein: CASSVGVGVAGELFF.

This clonotype was counted ten times or more. The V and J genes are TRBV18 and TRBJ2-7, with unresolved D. The CDR3 runs to 15 residues. Germline V gene data show CDR1 as KGHSH and CDR2 as LQKENI. Trimming cost V 0 bases and J 0 bases, with 9 bases left between them. The CDR3 sequence: CASSPPGMSSYEQYF. Written as DNA, the CDR3 is TGTGCCAGCTCACCACCGGGTATGAGCTCCTACGAGCAGTACTTC.

The sample holds many counts of this clonotype. V gene TRBV20-1 combines with J gene TRBJ1-1; D not resolved. From germline, CDR1 is DFQATT and CDR2 SNEGSKA (reference sequence). The CDR3 is 13 amino acids. V was cut by 6 bases and J by 1 base, with 12 bases left in between. The CDR3 DNA follows: TGCAGTGCCCCCGCCGCGGCGAACACTGAAGCTTTCTTT. Its protein product is CSAPAAANTEAFF.

This clonotype was counted ten times or more. V usage is TRBV14 and J usage is TRBJ2-5; TRBD2 aligns across 8 bases. The CDR3 is 20 residues long. V dropped 0 bases and J dropped 1; count of bases not matched to a gene: 16. The germline V gene encodes CDR1 SGHDN and CDR2 FVKESK. This CDR3 reads CASSQDSGTELFFGQETQYF. In DNA, the CDR3 is TGTGCCAGCAGCCAAGATAGCGGGACGGAGCTATTTTTTGGCCAAGAGACCCAGTACTTC.

This clonotype was seen many times. This sequence joins TRBV2 and TRBJ2-7, with 11 nucleotides matching TRBD1. Germline trimming cut 5 bases from V and 5 bases from J; bases unmatched to any gene: 5. Germline CDR1 reads SNHLY; CDR2 reads FYNNEI. The CDR3 loop spans 14 amino acids. In nucleotides, the CDR3 is TGTGCCAGCAGTTCCAGGACAGGGGGCAACGAGCAGTACTTC. It translates to CASSSRTGGNEQYF.

This clonotype was counted many times. The genes are TRBV3-1 and TRBJ2-5; TRBD2 agrees at 13 bases. The junction had 1 base not matched to a gene; V was cut back by 1 base and J by 5 bases. The length of the CDR3 is 15 residues. The germline CDR1 and CDR2 sequences are LGHDT and YNNKEL (reference sequence). CDR3 sequence reads: CASSQGTSGSETQYF. Written as DNA, the CDR3 is TGTGCCAGCAGCCAAGGGACTAGCGGGAGTGAGACCCAGTACTTC.

This clonotype was picked up a small number of times. The CDR3 nucleotides are TGTGCCAGTAGTAATAGACTAGCGGGACTTTACGAGCAGTACTTC. The encoded protein is CASSNRLAGLYEQYF. The rearrangement joins TRBV19 to TRBJ2-7; the match to TRBD2 covers 11 bases. This CDR3 contains 15 residues. From germline, CDR1 is LNHDA and CDR2 SQIVND (reference sequence). The J segment lost 4 bases and the V segment lost 4 bases, leaving 6 bases of the junction unmatched.

Comment on this clonotype: A much larger clone lies one base from this, so it may be a read error. V and J are TRBV12-3 or TRBV12-4 and TRBJ1-2; 9 bases are a match to TRBD1. Trimming cost V 5 bases and J 3 bases; bases outside gene matches: 1. This CDR3 comprises 13 residues. CDR3 nucleotides: TGTGCCAGCAGTACAGGGGGCGACTATGGCTACACCTTC. Translated: CASSTGGDYGYTF.

The table lists this clonotype with many counts. The J gene is TRBJ2-7, the V gene TRBV18; D call uncertain. CDR3 size: 16 residues. CDR1 is KGHSH, CDR2 LQKENI, per germline. Trimming took 1 base from V and 2 from J, leaving 15 bases between them. The DNA for the CDR3 is TGTGCCAGCTCACCACGCGAGGTGACGGCAACCTACGAGCAGTACTTC. Translating gives CASSPREVTATYEQYF.

This clonotype showed up many times. The V and J genes are TRBV12-3 or TRBV12-4 and TRBJ2-7; D gene unclear. V was pared by 3 bases and J by 2 bases, with 8 bases between. The CDR3 extends over 13 amino acids. The CDR3 DNA is TGTGCCAGCAGTTTCGGGCAGGCCTACGAGCAGTACTTC. It yields the protein CASSFGQAYEQYF.

The chain couples TRBV20-1 to TRBJ1-5; perhaps TRBD1 as D (5 bases). This CDR3 region has 13 residues. Germline CDR1 reads DFQATT; CDR2 reads SNEGSKA (reference sequence). V lost 6 bases and J 5 bases, leaving 14 bases between the germline ends. The DNA of the CDR3 is TGCAGTGCCGGGGGGAAAATCGATCAGCCCCAGCATTTT. Translation gives CSAGGKIDQPQHF.

A note on this clonotype: The junction departs from germline at one end; a sequencing error may be responsible. The chain links TRBV2 to TRBJ2-3; 7 nucleotides align to TRBD1. This CDR3 comprises 15 residues. CDR1 and CDR2 (germline): SNHLY, FYNNEI. In DNA, the CDR3 is TGTGCCAGCAGTGAGACGACAGGGTCCCCAGATGCGCAGTATTTT. Protein product: CASSETTGSPDAQYF.